The TCR beta chain described here comes from a study of response to subunit inactivated influenza vaccine. General study results and limits: The authors proposed limited new T cell recruitment per seasonal influenza vaccination.

Germline V gene sequence: CDR1 SQVTM, CDR2 ANQGSEA. V lost 5 bases to trimming and J lost 5 bases, with 15 bases between them. The CDR3 totals 13 residues. TCRdb reprocessed the RT-PCR reads with MiXCR, giving one entry per CDR3 protein. The table shows around 650,000 distinct CDR3 sequences, with approximately 15% occurring only once. Remarks on this clonotype: Its antigen is as yet unknown.

The TCR originated in a man aged 50 or older who received an inactivated influenza vaccine. The input for sequencing was PBMCs from blood, taken 12 days after vaccination. The rearrangement links TRBV29-1 to TRBJ1-1, with D hard to call. CDR3 residues: CSVTGPRRTEAFF. CDR3 nucleotides: TGCAGCGTTACTGGACCCCGACGGACTGAAGCTTTCTTT. The full variable domain, its missing parts supplied by reference TRBV29-1 and TRBJ1-1, is SAVISQKPSRDICQRGTSLTIQCQVDSQVTMMFWYRQQPGQSLTLIATANQGSEATYESGFVIDKFPISRPNLTFSTLTVSNMSPEDSSIYLCSVTGPRRTEAFFGQGTRLTVV.